This T cell receptor beta chain derives from a study of blood T cell repertoires in COVID-19. In the original analysis: Amplification with reference gene primers provided the estimates of nucleated cell counts. Sequencing was performed with immunoSEQ multiplex PCR; in TCRdb, only in-frame clones are kept and a portion is missing. V and J calls and clone size are those listed in that table; D and trimming were worked out from the DNA. The table has approximately 58,000 clones, roughly four fifths seen once. CDR1 and CDR2 (germline): LNHDA, SQIVND (reference sequence). There are 19 residues in the CDR3.

The source of this sequence is a man in his 60s with COVID-19, enrolled during active disease. Sequenced: peripheral blood. The chain is built from TRBV19 and TRBJ1-4; D remains unclear. CDR3 nucleotide sequence: TGTGTCCAACCAGCGGGCGGCTCCGGACCACAATCAACTAATGAAAAACTGTTTTTT. This codes for CVQPAGGSGPQSTNEKLFF.